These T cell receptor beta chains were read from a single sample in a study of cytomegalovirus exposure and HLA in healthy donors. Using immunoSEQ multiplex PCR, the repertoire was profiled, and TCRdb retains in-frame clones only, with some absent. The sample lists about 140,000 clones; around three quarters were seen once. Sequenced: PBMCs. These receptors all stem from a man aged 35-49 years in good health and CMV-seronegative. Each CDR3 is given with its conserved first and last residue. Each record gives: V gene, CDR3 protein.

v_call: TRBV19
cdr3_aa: CASSILRQGGTDTQYF

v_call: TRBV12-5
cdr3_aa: CASGFAGGATGELFF

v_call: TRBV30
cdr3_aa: CAWTFRGTDTQYF

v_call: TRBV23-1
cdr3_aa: CASSPGHSEAFF

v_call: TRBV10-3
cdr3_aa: CAISGNRVSGGNTIYF

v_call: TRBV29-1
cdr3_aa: CSVVPGYQETQYF

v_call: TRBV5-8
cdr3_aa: CASSLSGRGDQPQHF

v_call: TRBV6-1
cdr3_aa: CASSGTSGDGAQYF

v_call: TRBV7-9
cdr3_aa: CASSPTGGGSKGEETQYF

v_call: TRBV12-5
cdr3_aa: CASGAGTSYEQYF

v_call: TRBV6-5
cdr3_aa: CASREGLAGYNEQFF

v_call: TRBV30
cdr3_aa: CASGKNRHQYEQYF

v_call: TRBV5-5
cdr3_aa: CASSLDSPDSYEQYF